This TCR beta chain was obtained from a study of CD8+CD57+ T cells in acquired aplastic anemia (dated by TCRdb to 2017 to 2018). Describing the broader study: Extracted DNA from sorted CD4+ and CD8+ cells averaged around 3.2 ug, ranging from about 0.17 to 27.4 ug. An average of around 9.8 million reads for CD4+ cells and 12 million or so reads for CD8+ cells was obtained from healthy donor samples. Beyond this particular receptor, the publication reports: CD8+ Simpson's diversity did not differ significantly between patients and healthy controls (P=0.060). Roughly 29 CD8+ CDR3 sequences were found to be shared between patients and controls, but these sequences appeared to be highly expressed in patients and within the immunodominant clones of the patients.

V is reduced by 4 bases and J by 5 bases, leaving a spacing of 7 bases between them. The germline V gene specifies SGDLS as CDR1 and YYNGEE as CDR2. The CDR3 contains 12 residues, cysteine and phenylalanine counted. The only DNA kept is the CDR3, 36 bases in frame from the first base. A note on this clonotype: Its antigen is not yet known. No much larger clone exists at a distance of one base, and base qualities are not known.

In this study, sorted CD4+ and CD8+ T cells from the blood of healthy subjects and of severe aplastic anemia patients had their TCR repertoires deep-sequenced. Ficoll-Paque density gradient centrifugation was used to isolate peripheral blood mononuclear cells. Before DNA extraction, CD4+ and CD8+ T cells were sorted by FACS or by magnetic beads. Genomic DNA served as template for TCR beta VDJ combination and CDR3 sequence profiling. An Illumina HiSeq 2000 was the platform used for TCR repertoire sequencing. The study's processing was this. TRBV/TRBJ rearrangement plots, CDR3 size and DJ length profiles, and Simpson's diversity index were used to assess repertoires. The most abundant DNA sequence in the deep sequencing data was defined as the immunodominant clone. CDR3 amino acid sequences were screened for sharing across subjects and compared with published repertoires and the VDJdb database. The raw public reads went through TCRdb reprocessing: fastp at Q25, MiXCR clone calling, in-frame beta chains kept. Identical CDR3 protein sequences are pooled into one entry, listed with their most common genes and DNA. The authors' filters were not applied to this entry. Counted in this sample were fewer than 200,000 distinct CDR3 sequences; 55% to 80% of them appeared once. The ten largest make up over 40% of the sample.

This TCR came from a human donor in good health. The chain is assembled from TRBV9 and TRBJ2-1; the D gene cannot be resolved reliably. The sample comprised sorted CD4+, CD8+, or CD8+CD57+ T cells (not recorded which) from PBMCs. The CDR3 protein is CASSSDHNEQFF. The sequence in DNA is TGTGCCAGCAGCTCCGATCACAATGAGCAGTTCTTC.